Below, 18 T cell receptor beta chains from the same sample are listed, as sequenced in a study of cytomegalovirus exposure and HLA in healthy donors. Use of 60 Vbeta and 13 Jbeta primers characterized the PCR. Libraries were prepared by immunoSEQ multiplex PCR; TCRdb keeps only in-frame clonotypes and omits some of them. The sample lists about 98,000 clones, around two thirds occurring once. Sequences were obtained from PBMCs. The receptors were gathered from a male donor in good health and CMV-seronegative.

V and J are TRBV6-5 and TRBJ1-6; no definite D call. V dropped 0 bases and J dropped 14 bases, with 14 bases sitting between them. The CDR3 sequence is 14 residues long. The germline CDR1 and CDR2 sequences are MNHEY and SVGAGI. CDR3 amino acids: CASSYSKYPGTLHF. The CDR3 coding sequence is TGTGCCAGCAGTTACTCGAAGTATCCGGGAACCCTCCACTTT.

The genes are TRBV9 and TRBJ1-5; D uncertain. V lost 3 bases, J lost 5 bases, and 12 bases lay in between. The CDR3 runs to 14 residues. Germline V CDR1 and CDR2: SGDLS, YYNGEE. CDR3 DNA sequence: TGTGCCAGCAGCGCCCCCGGGTTTCATCAGCCCCAGCATTTT. Its translation: CASSAPGFHQPQHF.

The genes are TRBV4-3 and TRBJ1-2, with D unresolved. Trimming stripped 1 base from V and 7 bases from J, with 13 bases between. Germline V gives CDR1 LGHNA, CDR2 YSLEER. The CDR3 spans 14 residues. The CDR3 DNA is TGCGCCAGCAGCCAAGGGGCCCCGGGGTTTGGCTACACCTTC. Translating it yields CASSQGAPGFGYTF.

The chain joins TRBV6-5 to TRBJ2-7; 7 bases line up with TRBD1. The CDR3 is made up of 15 amino acids. V lost 4 bases to trimming and J lost 6 bases; unmatched junction nucleotides: 12. Germline CDR1 MNHEY, CDR2 SVGAGI. CDR3 nucleotide sequence: TGTGCCAGCAGTTTAGACAGGGTCGTGGCGGGCGAGCAGTACTTC. Translated, it gives CASSLDRVVAGEQYF.

Comment on this clone: One end of the junction does not line up with germline, which may come from a read error. The V call is TRBV7-7, the J call TRBJ2-5; D is possibly TRBD2 (6 bases). The CDR3 is 16 residues long. Looked up from germline, CDR1 is SSHAT and CDR2 is FNYEAQ (reference sequence). The CDR3 here is CASSLDPTRGRETQYF. CDR3 nucleotides: TGTGCTAGCAGCTTAGATCCAACACGGGGGAGGGAGACCCAGTACTTC.

Concerning this clone: Within the sample, other DNA sequences also encode this same CDR3. CDR3 sequence reads: CAWSGDQGSGQPQHF. The DNA of the CDR3 is TGTGCCTGGAGTGGGGATCAGGGTTCGGGTCAGCCCCAGCATTTT. This chain links TRBV30 with TRBJ1-5; tentatively, D is TRBD1 (5 bases). This CDR3 spans 15 amino acids. Trimming took off 1 base at V and 6 bases at J, with 16 bases between the two ends. From germline, CDR1 is GTSNPN and CDR2 SVGIG (reference sequence).

A word on this clone: Its ends do not fully match the called genes, so a read error is possible. The rearrangement uses TRBV7-2 and TRBJ2-3; D perhaps matches TRBD1 (5 bases). The length of the CDR3 is 12 residues. Germline loops: CDR1 SGHTA, CDR2 FQGNSA. This chain's CDR3 is CASSFPTDAQYF. The CDR3 DNA follows: TGTGCCAGCAGCTTCCCGACAGATGCGCAGTATTTT.

V and J are TRBV19 and TRBJ2-7; maybe TRBD1 (6 bases). The CDR3 sequence is 14 residues long. V lost 3 bases and J lost 0, with 9 bases in between. Germline CDR1 and CDR2: LNHDA and SQIVND (reference sequence). The CDR3 sequence is CASSIRDNSYEQYF. In nucleotides, the CDR3 is TGTGCCAGTAGTATCCGGGACAACTCCTACGAGCAGTACTTC. The complete variable domain, with remaining parts taken from reference TRBV19 and TRBJ2-7, reads DGGITQSPKYLFRKEGQNVTLSCEQNLNHDAMYWYRQDPGQGLRLIYYSQIVNDFQKGDIAEGYSVSREKKESFPLTVTSAQKNPTAFYLCASSIRDNSYEQYFGPGTRLTVT.

This sequence joins TRBV5-4 and TRBJ2-7, with 10 bases that match TRBD2. Germline V gene data show CDR1 as SGHNT and CDR2 as YYREEE (reference sequence). CDR3 length equals 13 residues. J gave up 9 bases and V 1 base, and 4 bases lay outside the gene matches. The CDR3 nucleotides are TGTGCCAGCAGCTTGACTAGCGGGATGGTGCAGTACTTC. Translation: CASSLTSGMVQYF.

This clone was observed a single time. The chain employs TRBV5-5 and TRBJ1-2, with D maybe TRBD1 (5 bases). CDR3 length equals 14 residues. The ends were cut back, 0 bases at V and 3 bases at J, with 9 bases in the middle. The germline V gene has CDR1 SGHKS and CDR2 YYEKEE (reference sequence). The CDR3 coding sequence is TGTGCCAGCAGCTTGGATCGACAGTACTATGGCTACACCTTC. This sequence encodes CASSLDRQYYGYTF. Combining the CDR3 with reference TRBV5-5 and TRBJ1-2 gives the whole variable domain DAGVTQSPTHLIKTRGQQVTLRCSPISGHKSVSWYQQVLGQGPQFIFQYYEKEERGRGNFPDRFSARQFPNYSSELNVNALLLGDSALYLCASSLDRQYYGYTFGSGTRLTVV.

J is TRBJ2-1 and V is TRBV5-1, with D possibly matching TRBD2 (6 bases). Germline CDR1 and CDR2: SGHRS and YFSETQ. Trimming cost V 4 bases and J 7 bases, with 9 bases left between them. This CDR3 spans 12 amino acids. The CDR3 coding sequence is TGCGCCAGCAGCCGCCGGGGGAATGAGCAGTTCTTC. Its translation: CASSRRGNEQFF.

The chain has TRBV7-2 and TRBJ1-5; D perhaps matches TRBD1 (6 bases). Trimming shortened V by 5 bases and J by 7 bases, and 18 bases separated the two germline ends. Germline loops: CDR1 SGHTA, CDR2 FQGNSA. This CDR3 has 15 residues. As DNA, the CDR3 is TGTGCCAGCAGCCCGGGACATAGTCTTTCCCAGCCCCAGCATTTT. It yields the protein CASSPGHSLSQPQHF.

This clone was recorded a few times. This rearrangement joins TRBV10-3 to TRBJ2-3, with D possibly being TRBD2 (5 bases). CDR1 and CDR2 from the germline V gene are ENHRY and SYGVKD. This CDR3 comprises 17 residues. The V end lost 0 bases, the J end lost 4 bases, and 17 bases lay between the germline ends. CDR3 in amino acids: CAISESPRAGSPDTQYF. DNA of the CDR3: TGTGCCATCAGTGAGTCACCGAGGGCAGGATCCCCAGATACGCAGTATTTT.

This clone came up a few times. The V call is TRBV6-6, the J call TRBJ1-1; 8 bases map to TRBD1. The J segment lost 4 bases and the V segment lost 6 bases, leaving 4 bases of the junction unmatched. Looked up from germline, CDR1 is MNHNY and CDR2 is SVGAGI (reference sequence). The CDR3 contains 13 residues. CDR3: CASSRTGSTEAFF. The CDR3 DNA follows: TGTGCCAGCAGCCGGACAGGGAGCACTGAAGCTTTCTTT.

This clone was recorded once. V usage is TRBV28 and J usage is TRBJ2-1, with D tentatively TRBD2 (6 bases). Germline-derived CDR1 and CDR2 are MDHEN and SYDVKM. CDR3 length: 14 residues. Trimming cost V 2 bases and J 9 bases, with 14 bases left between them. This chain's CDR3 is CASSLRLQEGEQFF. Written as DNA, the CDR3 is TGTGCCAGCAGTTTACGTCTACAGGAGGGTGAGCAGTTCTTC.

The table lists this clone with a few counts. This chain uses TRBV9 with TRBJ2-7; 10 bases align to TRBD2. This CDR3 region has 14 residues. Germline V CDR1 and CDR2: SGDLS, YYNGEE. V dropped 3 bases and J dropped 7; count of bases not matched to a gene: 7. Written as DNA, the CDR3 is TGTGCCAGCAGCGCCGCCTTAGCGGGAGGTGAGCAGTACTTC. It encodes CASSAALAGGEQYF. Looking up the rest from reference TRBV9 and TRBJ2-7 gives the full variable domain: DSGVTQTPKHLITATGQRVTLRCSPRSGDLSVYWYQQSLDQGLQFLIQYYNGEERAKGNILERFSAQQFPDLHSELNLSSLELGDSALYFCASSAALAGGEQYFGPGTRLTVT.

The V call is TRBV11-2, the J call TRBJ2-7, with 9 positions matching TRBD2. The V segment lost 4 bases and the J segment 3 bases; nucleotides outside the gene matches: 7. CDR1 and CDR2 from the germline V gene are SGHAT and FQNNGV. There are 15 residues in the CDR3. The CDR3 DNA is TGTGCCAGCAGCTCCGTAGCGGGAGCGGTCTACGAGCAGTACTTC. This codes for CASSSVAGAVYEQYF.

This sequence joins TRBV7-8 and TRBJ2-7, with TRBD2 as a possible D gene (5 bases). V was cut by 1 base and J by 0 bases, with 10 bases left in between. The CDR3 has 15 residues. CDR1 and CDR2 from the germline V gene are SGHVS and FQNEAQ. The CDR3 DNA is TGTGCCAGCAGCTTAGAGAGGGATAGCTCCTACGAGCAGTACTTC. Protein product: CASSLERDSSYEQYF. The whole variable domain, filled in from reference TRBV7-8 and TRBJ2-7, reads GAGVSQSPRYKVAKRGQDVALRCDPISGHVSLFWYQQALGQGPEFLTYFQNEAQLDKSGLPSDRFFAERPEGSVSTLKIQRTQQEDSAVYLCASSLERDSSYEQYFGPGTRLTVT.